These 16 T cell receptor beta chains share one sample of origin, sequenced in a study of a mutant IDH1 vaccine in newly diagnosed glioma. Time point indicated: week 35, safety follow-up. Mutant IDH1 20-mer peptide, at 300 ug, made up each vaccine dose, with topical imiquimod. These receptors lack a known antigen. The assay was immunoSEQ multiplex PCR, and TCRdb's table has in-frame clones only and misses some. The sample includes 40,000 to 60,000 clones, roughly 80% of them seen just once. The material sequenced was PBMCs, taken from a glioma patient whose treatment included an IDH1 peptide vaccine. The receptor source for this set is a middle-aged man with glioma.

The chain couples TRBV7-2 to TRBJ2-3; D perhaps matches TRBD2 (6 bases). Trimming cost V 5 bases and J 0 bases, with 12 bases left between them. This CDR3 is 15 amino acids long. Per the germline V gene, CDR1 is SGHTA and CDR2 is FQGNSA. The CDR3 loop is CASSPRDWSTDTQYF. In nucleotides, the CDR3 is TGTGCCAGCAGCCCCCGGGACTGGAGCACAGATACGCAGTATTTT. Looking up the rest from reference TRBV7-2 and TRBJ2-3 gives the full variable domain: GAGVSQSPSNKVTEKGKDVELRCDPISGHTALYWYRQSLGQGLEFLIYFQGNSAPDKSGLPSDRFSAERTGGSVSTLTIQRTQQEDSAVYLCASSPRDWSTDTQYFGPGTRLTVL.

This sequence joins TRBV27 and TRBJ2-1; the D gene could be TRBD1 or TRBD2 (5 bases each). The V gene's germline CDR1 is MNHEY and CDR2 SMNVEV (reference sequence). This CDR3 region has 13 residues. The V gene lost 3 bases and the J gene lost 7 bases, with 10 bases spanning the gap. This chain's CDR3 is CASSLGPGNEQFF. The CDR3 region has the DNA TGTGCCAGCAGTTTGGGACCCGGGAATGAGCAGTTCTTC.

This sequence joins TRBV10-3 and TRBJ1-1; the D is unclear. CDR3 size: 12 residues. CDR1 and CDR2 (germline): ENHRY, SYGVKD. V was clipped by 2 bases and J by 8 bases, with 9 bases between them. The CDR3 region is CAISEGWEEAFF. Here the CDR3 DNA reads TGTGCCATCAGTGAGGGGTGGGAAGAAGCTTTCTTT.

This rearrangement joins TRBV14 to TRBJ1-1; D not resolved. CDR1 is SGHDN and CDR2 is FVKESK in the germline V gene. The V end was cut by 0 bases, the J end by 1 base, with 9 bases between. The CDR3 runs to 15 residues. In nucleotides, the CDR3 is TGTGCCAGCAGCCAAGAAAGTTACTGGAACACTGAAGCTTTCTTT. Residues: CASSQESYWNTEAFF.

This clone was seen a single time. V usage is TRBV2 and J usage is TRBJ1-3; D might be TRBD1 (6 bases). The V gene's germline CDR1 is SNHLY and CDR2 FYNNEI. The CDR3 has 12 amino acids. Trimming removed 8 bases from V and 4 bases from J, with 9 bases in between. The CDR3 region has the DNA TGTGCCAGCCTACAGGGCGGAAACACCATATATTTT. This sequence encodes CASLQGGNTIYF.

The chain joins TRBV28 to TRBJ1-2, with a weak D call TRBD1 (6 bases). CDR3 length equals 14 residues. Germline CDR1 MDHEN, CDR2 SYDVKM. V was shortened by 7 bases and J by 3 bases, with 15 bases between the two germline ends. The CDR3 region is CASTSTGRDYGYTF. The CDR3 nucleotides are TGTGCCAGCACCTCCACAGGGAGAGACTATGGCTACACCTTC.

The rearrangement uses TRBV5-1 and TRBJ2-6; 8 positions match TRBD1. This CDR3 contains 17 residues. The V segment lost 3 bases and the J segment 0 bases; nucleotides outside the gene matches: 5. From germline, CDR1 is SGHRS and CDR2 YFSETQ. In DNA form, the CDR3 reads TGCGCCAGCAGCTGGCGACAGGGGAGCTCTGGGGCCAACGTCCTGACTTTC. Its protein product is CASSWRQGSSGANVLTF.

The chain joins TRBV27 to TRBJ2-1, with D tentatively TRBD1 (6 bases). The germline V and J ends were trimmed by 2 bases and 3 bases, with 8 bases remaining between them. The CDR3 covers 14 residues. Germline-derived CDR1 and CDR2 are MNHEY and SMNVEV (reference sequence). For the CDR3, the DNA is TGTGCCAGCAGTTTAGGGGGCGGCTACAATGAGCAGTTCTTC. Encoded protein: CASSLGGGYNEQFF.

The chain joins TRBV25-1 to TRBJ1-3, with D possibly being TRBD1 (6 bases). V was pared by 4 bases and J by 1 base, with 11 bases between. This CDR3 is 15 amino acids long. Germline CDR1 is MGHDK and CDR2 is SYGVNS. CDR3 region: CASSGDKESGNTIYF. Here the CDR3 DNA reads TGTGCCAGCAGTGGGGACAAAGAATCTGGAAACACCATATATTTT.

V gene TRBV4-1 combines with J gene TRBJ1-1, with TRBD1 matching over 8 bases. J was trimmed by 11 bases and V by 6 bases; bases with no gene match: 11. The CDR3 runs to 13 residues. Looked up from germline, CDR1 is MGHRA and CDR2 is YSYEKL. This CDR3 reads CASSGTGGYWAFF. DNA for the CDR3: TGCGCCAGCAGTGGGACAGGTGGATATTGGGCTTTCTTT.

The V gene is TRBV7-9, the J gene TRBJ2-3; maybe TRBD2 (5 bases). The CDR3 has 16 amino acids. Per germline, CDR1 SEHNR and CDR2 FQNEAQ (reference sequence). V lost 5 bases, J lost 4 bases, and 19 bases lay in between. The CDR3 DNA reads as TGTGCCAGCAGCCCTCGTACGGGGATCGGGGCAGATACGCAGTATTTT. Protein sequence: CASSPRTGIGADTQYF.

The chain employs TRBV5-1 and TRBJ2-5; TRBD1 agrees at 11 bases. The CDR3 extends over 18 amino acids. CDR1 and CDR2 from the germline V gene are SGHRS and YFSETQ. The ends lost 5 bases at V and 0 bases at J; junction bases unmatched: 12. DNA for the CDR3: TGCGCCAGCAGGGGCGGACAGGGGGCCAAATACTACCAAGAGACCCAGTACTTC. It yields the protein CASRGGQGAKYYQETQYF. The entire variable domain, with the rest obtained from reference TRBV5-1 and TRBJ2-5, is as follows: KAGVTQTPRYLIKTRGQQVTLSCSPISGHRSVSWYQQTPGQGLQFLFEYFSETQRNKGNFPGRFSGRQFSNSRSEMNVSTLELGDSALYLCASRGGQGAKYYQETQYFGPGTRLLVL.

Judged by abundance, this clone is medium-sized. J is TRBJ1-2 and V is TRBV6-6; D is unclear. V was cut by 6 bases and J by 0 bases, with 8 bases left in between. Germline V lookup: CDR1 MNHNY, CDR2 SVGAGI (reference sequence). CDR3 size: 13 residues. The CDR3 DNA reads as TGTGCCAGCAGCCGCCGCGCTAACTATGGCTACACCTTC. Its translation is CASSRRANYGYTF.

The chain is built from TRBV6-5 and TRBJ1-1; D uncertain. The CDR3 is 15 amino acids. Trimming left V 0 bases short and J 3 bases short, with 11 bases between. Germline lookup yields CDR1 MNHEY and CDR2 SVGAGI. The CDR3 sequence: CASSYSFLLDTEAFF. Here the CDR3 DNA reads TGTGCCAGCAGTTACTCGTTCCTTTTGGACACTGAAGCTTTCTTT.

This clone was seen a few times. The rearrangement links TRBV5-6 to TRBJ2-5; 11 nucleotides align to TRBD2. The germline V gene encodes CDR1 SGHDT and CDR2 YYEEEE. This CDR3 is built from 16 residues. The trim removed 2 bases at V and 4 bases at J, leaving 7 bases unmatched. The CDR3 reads CASSFLAGGGGETQYF. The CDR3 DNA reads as TGTGCCAGCAGCTTTCTAGCGGGGGGCGGGGGAGAGACCCAGTACTTC.

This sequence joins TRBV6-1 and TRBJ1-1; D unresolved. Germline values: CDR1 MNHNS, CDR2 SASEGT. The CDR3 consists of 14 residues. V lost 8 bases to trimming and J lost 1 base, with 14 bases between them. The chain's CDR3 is CASRLHTGNTEAFF. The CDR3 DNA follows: TGTGCCAGCCGACTTCACACGGGGAACACTGAAGCTTTCTTT.